This T cell receptor (beta chain) was recorded in a study of OX40 agonist ivuxolimab in advanced cancers. The CDR3 totals 14 residues. In germline, CDR1 is SGHAT, CDR2 FQNNGV. Losses at the gene ends were 5 bases for V and 1 base for J; bases not matched to a gene: 3. Assay used: immunoSEQ multiplex PCR; TCRdb lists only in-frame clones, some missing. The sample lists 53,000 or so clones; approximately 87% were seen once. The material was CD4+ or CD8+ T cells sorted from blood, obtained in a trial of the OX40 agonist ivuxolimab. The chain has TRBV11-2 and TRBJ2-3, with TRBD2 matching 7 bases. The TCR sequence derives from an adult with an advanced solid tumor such as melanoma, head and neck, liver or kidney cancer. The CDR3 DNA is TGTGCCAGCAGCCCACGGGAGGGCACAGATACGCAGTATTTT. Its translation is CASSPREGTDTQYF.